One sample yielded the 8 T cell receptor beta chains listed below, sequenced in a study of cytomegalovirus exposure and HLA in healthy donors. The PCR was carried out with 60 Vbeta primers and 13 Jbeta primers. The method was immunoSEQ multiplex PCR; TCRdb's version includes in-frame clones alone and lacks a portion of them. The sample consists of some 180,000 clones, 80% of them appearing once. The sample consisted of PBMCs. All receptors derive from a woman in her thirties in good health and CMV-seronegative.

This clone was recorded a few times. The chain joins TRBV4-1 to TRBJ1-1, with D unclear. The length of the CDR3 is 13 residues. From germline, CDR1 is MGHRA and CDR2 YSYEKL. The V end lost 3 bases, the J end lost 7 bases, and 12 bases lay between the germline ends. Here the CDR3 reads CASSHARSIEAFF. DNA for the CDR3: TGCGCCAGCAGCCATGCTAGGTCCATTGAAGCTTTCTTT.

The chain uses TRBV5-1 and TRBJ2-1, with no clear D. Germline lookup yields CDR1 SGHRS and CDR2 YFSETQ. This CDR3 has 15 amino acids. Trimming cost V 0 bases and J 0 bases, with 7 bases left between them. CDR3 nucleotide sequence: TGCGCCAGCAGCTTGGGTCAGAACTCCTACAATGAGCAGTTCTTC. It specifies CASSLGQNSYNEQFF.

This rearrangement joins TRBV5-5 to TRBJ1-2; D uncertain. The CDR3 length is 13 residues. Per the germline V gene, CDR1 is SGHKS and CDR2 is YYEKEE (reference sequence). V gave up 2 bases and J gave up 0 bases, with 5 bases separating them. CDR3 residues: CASSFKPNYGYTF. The CDR3 DNA reads as TGTGCCAGCAGCTTTAAGCCTAACTATGGCTACACCTTC.

Here the CDR3 reads CASSDRPNYGYTF. DNA for the CDR3: TGTGCCAGCAGCGACAGACCTAACTATGGCTACACCTTC. This sequence joins TRBV6-1 and TRBJ1-2; the D gene is possibly TRBD1 (5 bases). The CDR3 is 13 amino acids. Trimming shortened V by 6 bases and J by 0 bases, and 8 bases separated the two germline ends. CDR1 MNHNS and CDR2 SASEGT come from the germline V gene.

The gene calls are TRBV2 and TRBJ2-7; 10 bases map to TRBD1. The length of the CDR3 is 16 residues. V shed 4 bases and J 0 bases; nucleotides not matched to a gene: 6. Germline V gene sequence: CDR1 SNHLY, CDR2 FYNNEI. The CDR3, as DNA: TGTGCCAGCAGTGGCCGACAGGGGGCAAGCTCCTACGAGCAGTACTTC. Its protein is CASSGRQGASSYEQYF.

CDR3 nucleotide sequence: TGTGCCAGCAGCCAAGGGGGGACAATCGAGCAGTACTTC. Its translation is CASSQGGTIEQYF. The rearrangement links TRBV4-2 to TRBJ2-7, with a tentative D call TRBD1 (6 bases). Germline V CDR1 and CDR2: LGHNA, YNFKEQ. Between the trimmed V and J ends, which lost 1 base and 6 bases, there was a span of 10 bases. The CDR3 runs to 13 residues.

The genes are TRBV5-1 and TRBJ2-2; D possibly corresponds to TRBD1 (6 bases). The CDR3 is 15 residues long. Germline loops: CDR1 SGHRS, CDR2 YFSETQ. Trimming shortened V by 1 base and J by 1 base, and 8 bases separated the two germline ends. CDR3 in DNA: TGCGCCAGCAGCTTGATGACAGGGAACACCGGGGAGCTGTTTTTT. Protein sequence: CASSLMTGNTGELFF.

The table lists this clone with a count of one. The rearrangement links TRBV9 to TRBJ2-5; weak D call: TRBD1 (6 bases). Germline V gene sequence: CDR1 SGDLS, CDR2 YYNGEE. This CDR3 region has 15 residues. V was pared by 0 bases and J by 5 bases, with 14 bases between. Here the CDR3 reads CASSVATRQGETQYF. CDR3 bases: TGTGCCAGCAGCGTAGCTACCCGGCAGGGGGAGACCCAGTACTTC. The whole variable domain, remainder taken from reference TRBV9 and TRBJ2-5, is DSGVTQTPKHLITATGQRVTLRCSPRSGDLSVYWYQQSLDQGLQFLIQYYNGEERAKGNILERFSAQQFPDLHSELNLSSLELGDSALYFCASSVATRQGETQYFGPGTRLLVL.